This T cell receptor (beta chain) derives from a study of cytomegalovirus exposure and HLA in healthy donors. With respect to this clone: What it recognizes is unknown.

General study points: An assumption of roughly uniform sequencing depth across donors underlay the presence/absence analyses. Several top significant clusters appeared, in a later analysis, to be linked to common viral pathogens. TCR association rates varied by HLA locus in a later analysis, with DRB1 highest and HLA-C lowest.

Germline CDR1 reads SGHNT; CDR2 reads YENEEA. The V and J ends lost 5 bases and 6 bases respectively, with 11 bases between them. The CDR3 length is 12 residues. Vbeta (60) and Jbeta (13) primers were used in the PCR. Sequenced by immunoSEQ multiplex PCR; TCRdb stores in-frame clones only, minus some. Of tens of thousands of clones in the sample, 70% were seen once. The rearrangement links TRBV11-3 to TRBJ2-7; D possibly corresponds to TRBD1 (5 bases). Sequencing used PBMCs. This TCR was recovered from a woman aged 50 to 60 in good health and CMV-seropositive. The CDR3 region is CASSLTGAEQYF. CDR3 in DNA: TGTGCCAGCAGCCTCACAGGCGCCGAGCAGTACTTC.